This TCR beta chain was observed in a study of shared clonotypes between healthy human individuals. To note about this clone: Its target is not known.

Sequencing was performed with immunoSEQ multiplex PCR; in TCRdb, only in-frame clones are kept and a portion is missing. The table lists some 500,000 clones, more than 95% of them singletons. Study-level results: Tissue TCR repertoires likely differ from these blood-only repertoires.

The TCR sequence derives from a woman in her twenties or thirties in good health. Sequencing was carried out using naive CD4+ T cells sorted from blood. Sample subset: CD45RA+ positively selected.

The CDR3 protein is CASSAWDRGSNQPQHF. The CDR3 DNA is TGTGCCAGCAGTGCTTGGGACAGGGGAAGTAATCAGCCCCAGCATTTT. The chain employs TRBV6-1 and TRBJ1-5, with 10 bases matching TRBD1. There are 16 residues in the CDR3. The germline gives CDR1 MNHNS, CDR2 SASEGT. The ends lost 4 bases at V and 4 bases at J; junction bases unmatched: 7.